This T cell receptor beta chain was identified in a study of cytomegalovirus exposure and HLA in healthy donors. PCR amplification relied on 60 Vbeta primers (plus 13 Jbeta primers). Using immunoSEQ multiplex PCR, the repertoire was profiled, and TCRdb retains in-frame clones only, with some absent. The sample contains some 150,000 clones, about 76% of which appear only once. The CDR3 is 13 residues long. Germline CDR1 reads MGHRA; CDR2 reads YSYEKL. Trimming took 3 bases from V and 5 from J, leaving 8 bases between them. The origin of this receptor is a woman aged 35 to 49 in good health and CMV-seronegative. The sequencing input was PBMCs. The gene calls are TRBV4-1 and TRBJ1-5; D remains ambiguous. The CDR3 DNA reads as TGCGCCAGCAGCCAGCTCACAGATCAGCCCCAGCATTTT. Translated, it gives CASSQLTDQPQHF.